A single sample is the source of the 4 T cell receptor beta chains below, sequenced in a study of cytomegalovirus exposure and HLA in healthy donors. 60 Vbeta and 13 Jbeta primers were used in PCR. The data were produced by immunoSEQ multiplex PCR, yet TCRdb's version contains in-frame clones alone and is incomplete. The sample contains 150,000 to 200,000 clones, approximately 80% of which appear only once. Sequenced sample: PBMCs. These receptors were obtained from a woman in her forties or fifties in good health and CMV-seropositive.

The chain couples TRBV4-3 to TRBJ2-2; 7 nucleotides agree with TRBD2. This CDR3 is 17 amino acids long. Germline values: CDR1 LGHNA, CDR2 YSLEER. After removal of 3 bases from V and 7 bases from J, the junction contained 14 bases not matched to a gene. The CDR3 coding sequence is TGCGCCAGCAGCCACCAGTGGTCGCGGGAGTCTTACGGGGAGCTGTTTTTT. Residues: CASSHQWSRESYGELFF.

The CDR3 sequence: CASSTLQGLGYEQYF. In DNA form, the CDR3 reads TGTGCCAGTAGTACCCTACAGGGTTTGGGCTACGAGCAGTACTTC. The gene calls are TRBV19 and TRBJ2-7, with a tentative D call TRBD1 (6 bases). CDR1 LNHDA and CDR2 SQIVND come from the germline V gene (reference sequence). Trimming removed 4 bases at V and 3 bases at J, with 16 bases between. The CDR3 has 15 residues.

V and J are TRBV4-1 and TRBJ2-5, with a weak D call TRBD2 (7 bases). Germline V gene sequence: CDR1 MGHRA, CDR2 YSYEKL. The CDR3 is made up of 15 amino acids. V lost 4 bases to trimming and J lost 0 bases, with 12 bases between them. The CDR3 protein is CASSPRGPYQETQYF. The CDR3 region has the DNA TGCGCCAGCAGCCCGCGGGGGCCGTACCAAGAGACCCAGTACTTC.

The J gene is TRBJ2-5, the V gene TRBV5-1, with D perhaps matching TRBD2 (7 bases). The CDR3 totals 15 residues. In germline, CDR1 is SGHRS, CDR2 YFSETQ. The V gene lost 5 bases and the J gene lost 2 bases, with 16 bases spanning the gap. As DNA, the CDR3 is TGCGCCAGCAGGGGAGGGGGGGCCCTTCAAGAGACCCAGTACTTC. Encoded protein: CASRGGGALQETQYF.